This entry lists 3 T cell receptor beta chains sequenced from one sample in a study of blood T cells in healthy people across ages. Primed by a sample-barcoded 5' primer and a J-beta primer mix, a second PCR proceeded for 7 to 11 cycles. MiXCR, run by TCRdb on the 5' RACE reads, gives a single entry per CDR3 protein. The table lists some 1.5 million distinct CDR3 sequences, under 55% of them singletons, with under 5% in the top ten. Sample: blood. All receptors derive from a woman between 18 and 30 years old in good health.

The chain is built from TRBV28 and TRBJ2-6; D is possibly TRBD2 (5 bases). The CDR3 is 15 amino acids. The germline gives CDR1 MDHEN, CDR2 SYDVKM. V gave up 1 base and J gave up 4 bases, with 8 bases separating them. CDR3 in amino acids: CASSLSGNGANVLTF. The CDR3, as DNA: TGTGCCAGCAGTTTATCGGGGAACGGGGCCAACGTCCTGACTTTC.

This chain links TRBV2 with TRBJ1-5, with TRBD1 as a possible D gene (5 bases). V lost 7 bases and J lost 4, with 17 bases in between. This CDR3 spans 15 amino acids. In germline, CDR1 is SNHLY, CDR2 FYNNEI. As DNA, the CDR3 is TGTGCCAGCATGACAGAGGACGCGAGAAATCAGCCCCAGCATTTT. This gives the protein CASMTEDARNQPQHF. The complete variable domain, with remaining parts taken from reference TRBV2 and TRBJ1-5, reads EPEVTQTPSHQVTQMGQEVILRCVPISNHLYFYWYRQILGQKVEFLVSFYNNEISEKSEIFDDQFSVERPDGSNFTLKIRSTKLEDSAMYFCASMTEDARNQPQHFGDGTRLSIL.

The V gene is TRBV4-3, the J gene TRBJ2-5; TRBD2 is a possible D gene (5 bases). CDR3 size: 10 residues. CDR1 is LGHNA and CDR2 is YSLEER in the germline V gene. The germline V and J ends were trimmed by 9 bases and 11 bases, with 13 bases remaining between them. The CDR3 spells CARQWGEQYF. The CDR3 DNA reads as TGCGCCAGACAGTGGGGAGAGCAGTACTTC.